The T cell receptor (beta chain) described here comes from a study of T cells in Graves' hyperthyroidism and ophthalmopathy. Turning to the study itself: Specimen type is peripheral blood, collected at initial diagnosis prior to any treatment. The study's findings and limits: Appearing also in blood were most of the thyroid clonotypes expanded above 0.001. From stable hyperthyroidism, ophthalmopathy was separated by a 13 V-J model.

Amplified TCR beta CDR3 regions came from RNA transcripts. Using the HTBI primer set, a first-round RT-PCR was run on the TCR CDR3. TCRdb called the multiplex PCR reads again in MiXCR, with one record for every CDR3 protein. The table has about 740,000 distinct CDR3 sequences, around 13% seen once. The J segment lost 5 bases and the V segment lost 4 bases, leaving 10 bases of the junction unmatched. This CDR3 is 16 amino acids long. CDR1 is SGHNT, CDR2 YENEEA, per germline. About this clonotype itself: Its antigen remains unidentified.

Calling Graves' hyperthyroidism stable meant ophthalmopathy did not progress within 18 months. The chain uses TRBV11-3 and TRBJ2-7; the match to TRBD2 covers 11 bases. The material sequenced was blood. The receptor's source is a young woman with Graves' hyperthyroidism. The CDR3 region is CASSSRLAGTEDEQYF. DNA of the CDR3: TGTGCCAGCAGCTCCAGACTAGCGGGGACGGAGGACGAGCAGTACTTC. The full variable domain, with the rest looked up from reference TRBV11-3 and TRBJ2-7, is EAGVVQSPRYKIIEKKQPVAFWCNPISGHNTLYWYLQNLGQGPELLIRYENEEAVDDSQLPKDRFSAERLKGVDSTLKIQPAELGDSAVYLCASSSRLAGTEDEQYFGPGTRLTVT.